A single sample is the source of the 21 T cell receptor beta chains below, sequenced in a study of brain metastases from non-small cell lung cancer. Produced via immunoSEQ multiplex PCR; TCRdb's table is partial and in-frame only. Found here are 1,200 or so clones, about 80% of them singletons; the top ten hold over 9%. Sequences were obtained from tissue from a brain metastasis. These receptors all stem from a donor aged 40 or older with non-small cell lung cancer.

Notes on this clone: This may come from a read error, since a much larger clone is one base off. The chain links TRBV19 to TRBJ2-3; no clear D gene. Germline V CDR1 and CDR2: LNHDA, SQIVND (reference sequence). This CDR3 region has 14 residues. CDR3 DNA sequence: TGTACCAGTAGCACCACTCCGGGCACAGATACGCAGTATTTT. Translated, it gives CTSSTTPGTDTQYF.

The V and J genes are TRBV13 and TRBJ2-3; weak D call: TRBD1 (6 bases). Germline V gives CDR1 PRHDT, CDR2 FYEKMQ (reference sequence). The CDR3 totals 15 residues. Trimming cost V 3 bases and J 1 base, with 11 bases left between them. The CDR3 region has the DNA TGTGCCAGCAGCTTCCAGGGGTATGGCACAGATACGCAGTATTTT. Translated, it gives CASSFQGYGTDTQYF.

This clone was counted once. The CDR3 sequence: CASSSSYSPLHF. CDR3 bases: TGTGCCAGCAGTTCGTCATATTCACCCCTCCACTTT. The chain carries TRBV7-9 and TRBJ1-6, with unresolved D. This CDR3 spans 12 amino acids. V was cut by 6 bases and J by 8 bases, with 8 bases left in between. The germline V gene encodes CDR1 SEHNR and CDR2 FQNEAQ (reference sequence).

This clone has a handful of counts. The V call is TRBV3-1 (or the pseudogene TRBV3-2), the J call TRBJ2-3; D may be TRBD2 (6 bases). The CDR3 sequence is 16 residues long. Per germline, CDR1 LGHDT and CDR2 YNNKEL (reference sequence). V lost 1 base and J 0 bases, leaving 11 bases between the germline ends. The CDR3 loop is CASSQGVAGSTDTQYF. The CDR3 nucleotides read TGTGCCAGCAGCCAAGGAGTGGCGGGAAGCACAGATACGCAGTATTTT.

The chain links TRBV7-3 to TRBJ2-7; unclear D gene. V lost 5 bases and J 0 bases, leaving 8 bases between the germline ends. This CDR3 has 13 residues. Germline V CDR1 and CDR2: SGHTA, FQGTGA. The CDR3 DNA reads as TGTGCCAGCAGCCCCCCCAACTCCTACGAGCAGTACTTC. Translated, it gives CASSPPNSYEQYF.

This clone has only a few counts. The chain employs TRBV19 and TRBJ2-7; the D is unclear. The ends were cut back, 2 bases at V and 0 bases at J, with 11 bases in the middle. The CDR3 extends over 15 amino acids. The germline V gene has CDR1 LNHDA and CDR2 SQIVND (reference sequence). The CDR3 loop is CASSITPTGSYEQYF. CDR3 DNA: TGTGCCAGTAGTATAACCCCGACTGGCTCCTACGAGCAGTACTTC.

The chain uses TRBV9 and TRBJ2-7; the D gene could be TRBD1 or TRBD2 (5 bases each). The CDR3 totals 16 residues. V was shortened by 0 bases and J by 3 bases, with 16 bases between the two germline ends. Germline CDR1 and CDR2: SGDLS and YYNGEE. Here the CDR3 DNA reads TGTGCCAGCAGCGTAGGGGGGATAGCGCCGGACTACGAGCAGTACTTC. Protein: CASSVGGIAPDYEQYF.

This chain uses TRBV19 with TRBJ1-1, with D perhaps matching TRBD1 (5 bases). Per germline, CDR1 LNHDA and CDR2 SQIVND (reference sequence). The V gene lost 6 bases and the J gene lost 4 bases, with 12 bases spanning the gap. CDR3 length: 13 residues. CDR3 sequence (DNA): TGTGCCAGTAGCCTCAGGGTGAGCACTGAAGCTTTCTTT. This encodes CASSLRVSTEAFF.

The V and J genes are TRBV19 and TRBJ2-2; 8 bases map to TRBD2. From germline, CDR1 is LNHDA and CDR2 SQIVND (reference sequence). The CDR3 has 13 residues. This CDR3 reads CASGGLVTGELFF. The CDR3 region has the DNA TGTGCGAGCGGGGGCCTCGTCACCGGGGAGCTGTTTTTT. Full variable domain (rest looked up from reference TRBV19 and TRBJ2-2): DGGITQSPKYLFRKEGQNVTLSCEQNLNHDAMYWYRQDPGQGLRLIYYSQIVNDFQKGDIAEGYSVSREKKESFPLTVTSAQKNPTAFYLCASGGLVTGELFFGEGSRLTVL.

J is TRBJ2-7 and V is TRBV5-4; TRBD2 aligns across 9 bases. This CDR3 spans 13 amino acids. Germline CDR1 SGHNT, CDR2 YYREEE (reference sequence). V shed 4 bases and J 5 bases; nucleotides not matched to a gene: 4. CDR3 coding DNA: TGTGCCAGCAGCCAGACTAGCGGCCACGAGCAGTACTTC. Translated: CASSQTSGHEQYF.

The V gene is TRBV7-8, the J gene TRBJ1-1, with no clear D. V was clipped by 1 base and J by 5 bases, with 8 bases between them. CDR3 length: 13 amino acids. CDR1 is SGHVS, CDR2 FQNEAQ, per germline. This chain's CDR3 is CASSLVRQTEAFF. The CDR3 bases are TGTGCCAGCAGCTTAGTACGGCAGACTGAAGCTTTCTTT.

V usage is TRBV19 and J usage is TRBJ2-5; TRBD2 matches 10 bases. Germline values: CDR1 LNHDA, CDR2 SQIVND (reference sequence). The CDR3 length is 17 residues. V lost 7 bases and J lost 5; bases outside the gene matches: 16. As DNA, the CDR3 is TGTGCCAGTAATCGGGGAGCGGGGGGGCTTGAAGTGGAGACCCAGTACTTC. It encodes CASNRGAGGLEVETQYF.

This clone came up once. This chain uses TRBV6-5 with TRBJ1-4, with D maybe TRBD1 (5 bases). The V and J ends lost 2 bases and 5 bases respectively, with 9 bases between them. This CDR3 spans 14 amino acids. CDR1 and CDR2 (germline): MNHEY, SVGAGI. CDR3 residues: CASSYAQENEKLFF. The CDR3 coding sequence is TGTGCCAGCAGTTACGCACAGGAGAATGAAAAACTGTTTTTT.

The chain uses TRBV7-9 and TRBJ1-4; 7 bases match TRBD1. Germline trimming cut 5 bases from V and 6 bases from J; bases unmatched to any gene: 9. This CDR3 has 15 residues. Germline-derived CDR1 and CDR2 are SEHNR and FQNEAQ (reference sequence). The CDR3 DNA follows: TGTGCCAGCAGCCGGGTTCCAGGGGGAGATGAAAAACTGTTTTTT. Translation gives CASSRVPGGDEKLFF. Filled out from reference TRBV7-9 and TRBJ1-4, the complete variable domain reads DTGVSQNPRHKITKRGQNVTFRCDPISEHNRLYWYRQTLGQGPEFLTYFQNEAQLEKSRLLSDRFSAERPKGSFSTLEIQRTEQGDSAMYLCASSRVPGGDEKLFFGSGTQLSVL.

This clone turned up a few times. The rearrangement links TRBV28 to TRBJ2-5; 9 positions match TRBD1. CDR3 length equals 16 residues. In germline, CDR1 is MDHEN, CDR2 SYDVKM. V trimming: 6 bases; J trimming: 1 base; junction bases outside the gene matches: 9. This CDR3 reads CASSPGTGKFQETQYF. CDR3 in DNA: TGTGCCAGCAGCCCCGGGACAGGGAAATTCCAAGAGACCCAGTACTTC. The full variable domain, its missing parts supplied by reference TRBV28 and TRBJ2-5, is DVKVTQSSRYLVKRTGEKVFLECVQDMDHENMFWYRQDPGLGLRLIYFSYDVKMKEKGDIPEGYSVSREKKERFSLILESASTNQTSMYLCASSPGTGKFQETQYFGPGTRLLVL.

This clone was seen a single time. The rearrangement joins TRBV27 to TRBJ2-1; D is tentatively TRBD1 or TRBD2 (6 bases each). The germline gives CDR1 MNHEY, CDR2 SMNVEV (reference sequence). V was pared by 7 bases and J by 7 bases, with 20 bases between. The CDR3 loop spans 15 amino acids. The CDR3 here is CASNLGGTRGNEQFF. The CDR3 DNA sequence: TGTGCCAGCAACCTAGGGGGGACACGAGGGAATGAGCAGTTCTTC.

This chain uses TRBV6-5 with TRBJ2-1; 12 bases map to TRBD2. The CDR3 has 15 residues. V trimming: 4 bases; J trimming: 6 bases; junction bases outside the gene matches: 4. Per the germline V gene, CDR1 is MNHEY and CDR2 is SVGAGI. The CDR3, as DNA: TGTGCCAGCAGTTCACTAGCGGGGGGAACCAATGAGCAGTTCTTC. It specifies CASSSLAGGTNEQFF.

The chain carries TRBV14 and TRBJ2-1; D possibly corresponds to TRBD1 (6 bases). The CDR3 has 15 residues. V was trimmed by 5 bases and J by 4 bases, leaving 15 bases between them. Germline loops: CDR1 SGHDN, CDR2 FVKESK. This chain's CDR3 is CASSFLPQGYNEQFF. The CDR3 bases are TGTGCCAGCAGCTTTTTACCCCAGGGGTACAATGAGCAGTTCTTC.

This sequence joins TRBV28 and TRBJ1-5, with D tentatively TRBD1 (5 bases). CDR3 length equals 15 residues. The germline CDR1 and CDR2 sequences are MDHEN and SYDVKM. V gave up 6 bases and J gave up 5 bases, with 17 bases separating them. As DNA, the CDR3 is TGTGCCAGCAGATACGGGACCCTAAGGGATCAGCCCCAGCATTTT. This codes for CASRYGTLRDQPQHF. The variable domain in full, with the rest retrieved from reference TRBV28 and TRBJ1-5, is DVKVTQSSRYLVKRTGEKVFLECVQDMDHENMFWYRQDPGLGLRLIYFSYDVKMKEKGDIPEGYSVSREKKERFSLILESASTNQTSMYLCASRYGTLRDQPQHFGDGTRLSIL.

This clone was recorded only once. This sequence may be a read error, since a much larger clone differs from it by one base. The rearrangement joins TRBV16 to TRBJ2-6, with 7 bases lining up with TRBD2. The CDR3 contains 16 residues. Germline CDR1 reads KGHSY; CDR2 reads FQNENV. CDR3 coding DNA: TGTGCCAGCAGCCAGGGGGACTACTCTGAGGCCAACGTCCTGACTTTC. This translates into CASSQGDYSEANVLTF.

This chain uses TRBV6-7 with TRBJ1-5, with D possibly being TRBD1 (5 bases). TRBV6-7 falls under the ORF class, with uncertain function. The CDR3 contains 16 residues. Trimming removed 7 bases from V and 3 bases from J, with 19 bases in between. The CDR3 DNA reads TGTGCCAGCAAATCGAAAAGTCAGGGAAACAATCAGCCCCAGCATTTT. Translating it yields CASKSKSQGNNQPQHF.